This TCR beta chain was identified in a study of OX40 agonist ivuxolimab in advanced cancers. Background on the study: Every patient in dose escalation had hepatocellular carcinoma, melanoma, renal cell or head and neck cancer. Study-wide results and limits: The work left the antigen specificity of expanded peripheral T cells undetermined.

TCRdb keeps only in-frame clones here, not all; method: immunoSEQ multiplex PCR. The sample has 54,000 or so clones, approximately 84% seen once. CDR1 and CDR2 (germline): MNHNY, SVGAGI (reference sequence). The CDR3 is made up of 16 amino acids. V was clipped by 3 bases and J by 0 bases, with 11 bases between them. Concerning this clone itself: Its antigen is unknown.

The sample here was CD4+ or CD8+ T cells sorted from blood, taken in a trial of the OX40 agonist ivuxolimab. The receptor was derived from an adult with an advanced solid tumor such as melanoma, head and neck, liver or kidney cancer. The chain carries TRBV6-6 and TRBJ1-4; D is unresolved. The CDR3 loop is CASSYPGGATNEKLFF. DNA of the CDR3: TGTGCCAGCAGTTATCCTGGTGGGGCAACTAATGAAAAACTGTTTTTT.